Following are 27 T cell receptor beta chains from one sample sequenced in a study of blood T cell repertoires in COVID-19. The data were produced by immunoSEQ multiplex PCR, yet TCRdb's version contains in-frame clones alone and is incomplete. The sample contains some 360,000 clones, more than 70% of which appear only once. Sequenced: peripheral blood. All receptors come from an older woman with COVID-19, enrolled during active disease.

In DNA form, the CDR3 reads TGTGCCAGCAGCCTGTGGCGGGGGGGCCCCTACGAGCAGTACTTC. It yields the protein CASSLWRGGPYEQYF. The rearrangement joins TRBV5-4 to TRBJ2-7, with TRBD2 identical over 9 bases. CDR1 SGHNT and CDR2 YYREEE come from the germline V gene (reference sequence). The trim removed 4 bases at V and 2 bases at J, leaving 7 bases unmatched. CDR3 length: 15 residues.

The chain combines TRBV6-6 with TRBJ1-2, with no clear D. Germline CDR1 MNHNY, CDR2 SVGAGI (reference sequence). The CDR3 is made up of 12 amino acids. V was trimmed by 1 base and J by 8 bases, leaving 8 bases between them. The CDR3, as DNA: TGTGCCAGCAGTTACTTAGGAGGGGGCTACACCTTC. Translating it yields CASSYLGGGYTF.

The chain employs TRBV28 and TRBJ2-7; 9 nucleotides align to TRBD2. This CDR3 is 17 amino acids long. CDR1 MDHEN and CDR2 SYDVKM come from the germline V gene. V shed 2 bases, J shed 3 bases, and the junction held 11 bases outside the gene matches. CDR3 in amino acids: CASSLPRQGGGDYEQYF. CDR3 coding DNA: TGTGCCAGCAGTTTACCCCGACAGGGCGGGGGGGACTACGAGCAGTACTTC. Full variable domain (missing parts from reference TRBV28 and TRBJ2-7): DVKVTQSSRYLVKRTGEKVFLECVQDMDHENMFWYRQDPGLGLRLIYFSYDVKMKEKGDIPEGYSVSREKKERFSLILESASTNQTSMYLCASSLPRQGGGDYEQYFGPGTRLTVT.

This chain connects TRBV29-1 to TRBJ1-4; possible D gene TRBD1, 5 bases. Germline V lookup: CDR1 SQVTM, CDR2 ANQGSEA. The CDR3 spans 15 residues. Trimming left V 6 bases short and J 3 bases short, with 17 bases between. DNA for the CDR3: TGCAGCGTATCCGGGGGATGGGCATCTAATGAAAAACTGTTTTTT. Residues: CSVSGGWASNEKLFF.

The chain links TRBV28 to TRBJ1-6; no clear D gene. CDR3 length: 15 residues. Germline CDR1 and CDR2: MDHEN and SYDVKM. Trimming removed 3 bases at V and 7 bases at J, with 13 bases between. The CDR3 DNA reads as TGTGCCAGCAGTTTCGGTCGGGGTGCGAATTCACCCCTCCACTTT. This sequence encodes CASSFGRGANSPLHF.

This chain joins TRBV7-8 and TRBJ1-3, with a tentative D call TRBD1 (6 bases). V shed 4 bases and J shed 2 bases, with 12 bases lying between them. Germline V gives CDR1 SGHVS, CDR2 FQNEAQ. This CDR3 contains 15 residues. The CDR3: CASSSWTAAGNTIYF. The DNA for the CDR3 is TGTGCCAGCAGCTCCTGGACAGCTGCTGGAAACACCATATATTTT.

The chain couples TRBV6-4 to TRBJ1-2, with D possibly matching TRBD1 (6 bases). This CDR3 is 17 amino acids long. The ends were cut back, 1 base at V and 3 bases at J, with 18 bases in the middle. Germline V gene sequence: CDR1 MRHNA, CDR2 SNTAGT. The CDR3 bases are TGTGCCAGCAGTGACTTCCCATACAGGGACGGACACTATGGCTACACCTTC. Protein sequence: CASSDFPYRDGHYGYTF.

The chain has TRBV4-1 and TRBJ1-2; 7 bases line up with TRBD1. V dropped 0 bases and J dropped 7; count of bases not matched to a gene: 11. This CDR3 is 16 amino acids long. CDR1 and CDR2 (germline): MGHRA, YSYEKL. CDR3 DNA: TGCGCCAGCAGCCAAGAGGGACAGCCTCAGGTGCGTGGCTACACCTTC. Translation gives CASSQEGQPQVRGYTF.

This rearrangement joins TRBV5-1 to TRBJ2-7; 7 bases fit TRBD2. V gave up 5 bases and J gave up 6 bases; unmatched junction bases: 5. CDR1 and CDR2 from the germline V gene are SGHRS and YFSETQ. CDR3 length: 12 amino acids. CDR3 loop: CASRVTGGEQYF. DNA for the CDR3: TGCGCCAGCAGAGTCACGGGAGGCGAGCAGTACTTC.

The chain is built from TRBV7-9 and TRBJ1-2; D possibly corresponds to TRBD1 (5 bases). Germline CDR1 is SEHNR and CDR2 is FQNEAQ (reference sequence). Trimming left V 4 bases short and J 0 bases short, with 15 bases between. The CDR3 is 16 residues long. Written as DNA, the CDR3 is TGTGCCAGCAGCTCCTACCCACAAGGGGCTAACTATGGCTACACCTTC. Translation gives CASSSYPQGANYGYTF.

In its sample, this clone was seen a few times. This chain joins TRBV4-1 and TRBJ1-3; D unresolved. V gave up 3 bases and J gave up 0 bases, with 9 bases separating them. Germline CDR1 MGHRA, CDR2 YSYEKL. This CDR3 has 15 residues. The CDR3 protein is CASSQTGTSGNTIYF. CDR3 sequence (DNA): TGCGCCAGCAGCCAGACGGGTACCTCTGGAAACACCATATATTTT.

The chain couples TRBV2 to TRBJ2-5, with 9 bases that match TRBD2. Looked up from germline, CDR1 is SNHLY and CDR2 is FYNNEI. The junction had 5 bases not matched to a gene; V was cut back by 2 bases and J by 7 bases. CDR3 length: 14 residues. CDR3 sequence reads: CASSERVAGATQYF. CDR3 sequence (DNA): TGTGCCAGCAGTGAAAGGGTAGCGGGAGCGACCCAGTACTTC.

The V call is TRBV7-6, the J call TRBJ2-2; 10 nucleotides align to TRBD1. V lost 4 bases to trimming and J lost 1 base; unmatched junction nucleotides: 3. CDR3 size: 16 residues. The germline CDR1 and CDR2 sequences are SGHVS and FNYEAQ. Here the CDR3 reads CASSYDRGLNTGELFF. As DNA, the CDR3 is TGTGCCAGCAGCTATGACAGGGGGCTGAACACCGGGGAGCTGTTTTTT.

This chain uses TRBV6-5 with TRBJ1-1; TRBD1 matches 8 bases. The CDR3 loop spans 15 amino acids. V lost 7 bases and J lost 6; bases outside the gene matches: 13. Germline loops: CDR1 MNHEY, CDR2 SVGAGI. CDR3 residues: CASNPQGGRIAEAFF. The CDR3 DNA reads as TGTGCCAGCAACCCACAGGGGGGAAGGATCGCTGAAGCTTTCTTT.

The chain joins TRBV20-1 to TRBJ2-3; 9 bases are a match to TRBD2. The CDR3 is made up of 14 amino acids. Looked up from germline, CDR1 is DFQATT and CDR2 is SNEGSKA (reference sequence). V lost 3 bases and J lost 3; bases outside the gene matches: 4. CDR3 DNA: TGCAGTGCTAGTAGCGGGGGTGTTACAGATACGCAGTATTTT. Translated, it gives CSASSGGVTDTQYF.

Written as DNA, the CDR3 is TGTGCCAGCACGCTGAGCGGACAAGAGACCCAGTACTTC. It is translated as CASTLSGQETQYF. This chain joins TRBV6-5 and TRBJ2-5; D is possibly TRBD2 (5 bases). Per germline, CDR1 MNHEY and CDR2 SVGAGI. There are 13 residues in the CDR3. V dropped 7 bases and J dropped 2 bases, with 11 bases sitting between them.

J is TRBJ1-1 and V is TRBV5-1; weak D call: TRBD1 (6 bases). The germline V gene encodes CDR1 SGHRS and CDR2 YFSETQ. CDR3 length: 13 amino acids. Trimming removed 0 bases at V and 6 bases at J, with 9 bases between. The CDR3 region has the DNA TGCGCCAGCAGCTTGGAGCAGGGGTCTGAAGCTTTCTTT. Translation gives CASSLEQGSEAFF.

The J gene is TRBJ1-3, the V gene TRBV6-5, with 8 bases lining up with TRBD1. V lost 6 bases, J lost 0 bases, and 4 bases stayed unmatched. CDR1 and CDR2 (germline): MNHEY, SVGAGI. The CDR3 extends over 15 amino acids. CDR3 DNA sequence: TGTGCCAGCAGACGGGACAGGAGCTCTGGAAACACCATATATTTT. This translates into CASRRDRSSGNTIYF.

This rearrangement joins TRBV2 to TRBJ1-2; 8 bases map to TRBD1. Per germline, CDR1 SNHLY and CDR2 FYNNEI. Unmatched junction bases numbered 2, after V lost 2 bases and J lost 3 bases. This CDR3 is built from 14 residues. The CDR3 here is CASSENRGDYGYTF. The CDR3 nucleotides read TGTGCCAGCAGTGAAAACAGGGGGGACTATGGCTACACCTTC.

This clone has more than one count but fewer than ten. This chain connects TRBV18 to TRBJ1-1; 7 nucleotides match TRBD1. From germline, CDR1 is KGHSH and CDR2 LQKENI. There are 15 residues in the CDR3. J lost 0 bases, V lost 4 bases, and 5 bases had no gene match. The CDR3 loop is CASSHSTGVNTEAFF. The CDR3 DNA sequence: TGTGCCAGCTCACACTCTACAGGGGTGAACACTGAAGCTTTCTTT.

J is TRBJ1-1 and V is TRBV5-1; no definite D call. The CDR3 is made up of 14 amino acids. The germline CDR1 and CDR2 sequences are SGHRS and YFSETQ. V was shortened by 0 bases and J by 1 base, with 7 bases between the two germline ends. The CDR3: CASSLVVGNTEAFF. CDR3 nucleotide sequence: TGCGCCAGCAGCTTGGTCGTCGGGAACACTGAAGCTTTCTTT.

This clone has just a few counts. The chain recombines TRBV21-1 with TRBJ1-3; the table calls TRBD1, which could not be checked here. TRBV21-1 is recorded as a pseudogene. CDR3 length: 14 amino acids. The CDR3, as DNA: TGTGCCAGCCTCCGAGGAGGGGGCGGAAACACCATATATTTT. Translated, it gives CASLRGGGGNTIYF.

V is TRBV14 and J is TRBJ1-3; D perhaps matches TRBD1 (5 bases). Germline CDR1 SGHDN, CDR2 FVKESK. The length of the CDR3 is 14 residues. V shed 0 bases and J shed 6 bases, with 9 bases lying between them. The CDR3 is CASSQDRAANTIYF. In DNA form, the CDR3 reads TGTGCCAGCAGCCAAGACAGGGCTGCAAACACCATATATTTT.

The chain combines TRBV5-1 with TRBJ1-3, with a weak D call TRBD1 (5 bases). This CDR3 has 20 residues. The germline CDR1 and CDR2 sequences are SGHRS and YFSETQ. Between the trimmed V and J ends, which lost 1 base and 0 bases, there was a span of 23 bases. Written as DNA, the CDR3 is TGCGCCAGCAGCTTGTCGGTGTCGTGGCAGGGAACTTCCTCTGGAAACACCATATATTTT. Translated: CASSLSVSWQGTSSGNTIYF.

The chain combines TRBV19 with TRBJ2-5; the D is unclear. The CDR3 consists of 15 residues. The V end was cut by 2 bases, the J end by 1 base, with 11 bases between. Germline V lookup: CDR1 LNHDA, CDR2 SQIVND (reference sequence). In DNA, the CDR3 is TGTGCCAGTAGTATAACCCAGGAAAGCCAAGAGACCCAGTACTTC. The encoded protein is CASSITQESQETQYF.

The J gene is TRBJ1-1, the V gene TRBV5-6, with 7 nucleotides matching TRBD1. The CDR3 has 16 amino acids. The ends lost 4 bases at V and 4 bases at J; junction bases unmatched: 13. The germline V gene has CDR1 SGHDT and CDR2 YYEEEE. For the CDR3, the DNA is TGTGCCAGCAGCGCAGGGACAGAACACCCTACCACTGAAGCTTTCTTT. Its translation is CASSAGTEHPTTEAFF. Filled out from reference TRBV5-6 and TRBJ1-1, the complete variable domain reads DAGVTQSPTHLIKTRGQQVTLRCSPKSGHDTVSWYQQALGQGPQFIFQYYEEEERQRGNFPDRFSGHQFPNYSSELNVNALLLGDSALYLCASSAGTEHPTTEAFFGQGTRLTVV.

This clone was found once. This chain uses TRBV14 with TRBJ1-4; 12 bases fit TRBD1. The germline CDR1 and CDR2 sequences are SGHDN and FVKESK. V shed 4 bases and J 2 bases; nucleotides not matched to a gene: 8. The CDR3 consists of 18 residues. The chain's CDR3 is CASSLSRGQGATNEKLFF. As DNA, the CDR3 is TGTGCCAGCAGCCTCTCTCGGGGACAGGGGGCTACTAATGAAAAACTGTTTTTT. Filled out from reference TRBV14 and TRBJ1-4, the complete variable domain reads EAGVTQFPSHSVIEKGQTVTLRCDPISGHDNLYWYRRVMGKEIKFLLHFVKESKQDESGMPNNRFLAERTGGTYSTLKVQPAELEDSGVYFCASSLSRGQGATNEKLFFGSGTQLSVL.